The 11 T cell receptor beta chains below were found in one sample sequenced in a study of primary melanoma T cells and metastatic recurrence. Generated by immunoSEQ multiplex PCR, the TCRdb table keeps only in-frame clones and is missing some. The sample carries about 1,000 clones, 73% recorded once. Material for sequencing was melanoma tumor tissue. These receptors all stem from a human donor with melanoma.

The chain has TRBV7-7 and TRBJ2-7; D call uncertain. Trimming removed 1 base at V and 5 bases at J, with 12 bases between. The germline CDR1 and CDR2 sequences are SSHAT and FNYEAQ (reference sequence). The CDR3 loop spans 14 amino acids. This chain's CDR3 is CASSLEDGANEQYF. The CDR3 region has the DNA TGTGCCAGCAGCTTAGAGGACGGCGCTAACGAGCAGTACTTC.

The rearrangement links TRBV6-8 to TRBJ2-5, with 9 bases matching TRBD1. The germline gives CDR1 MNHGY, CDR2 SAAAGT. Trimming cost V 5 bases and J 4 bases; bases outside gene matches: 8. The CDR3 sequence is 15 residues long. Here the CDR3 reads CASSTGTGNRETQYF. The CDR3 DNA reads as TGTGCCAGCAGTACTGGGACAGGGAATCGAGAGACCCAGTACTTC.

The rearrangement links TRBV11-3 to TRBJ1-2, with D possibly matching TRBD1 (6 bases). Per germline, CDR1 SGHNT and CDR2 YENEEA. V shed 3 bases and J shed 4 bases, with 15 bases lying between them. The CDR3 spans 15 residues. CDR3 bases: TGTGCCAGCAGCTTGGGTCAGACAGGCGCCTATGGCTACACCTTC. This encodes CASSLGQTGAYGYTF. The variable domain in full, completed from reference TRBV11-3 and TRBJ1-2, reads EAGVVQSPRYKIIEKKQPVAFWCNPISGHNTLYWYLQNLGQGPELLIRYENEEAVDDSQLPKDRFSAERLKGVDSTLKIQPAELGDSAVYLCASSLGQTGAYGYTFGSGTRLTVV.

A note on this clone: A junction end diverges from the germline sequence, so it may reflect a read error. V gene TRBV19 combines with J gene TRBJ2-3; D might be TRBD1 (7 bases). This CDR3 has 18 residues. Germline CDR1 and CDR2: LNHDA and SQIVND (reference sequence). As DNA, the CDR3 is TGTGCCAGTAGTAGGGGGGAAGGGACAGTCTCTAGCACAGATATGCAGTATTTT. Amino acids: CASSRGEGTVSSTDMQYF.

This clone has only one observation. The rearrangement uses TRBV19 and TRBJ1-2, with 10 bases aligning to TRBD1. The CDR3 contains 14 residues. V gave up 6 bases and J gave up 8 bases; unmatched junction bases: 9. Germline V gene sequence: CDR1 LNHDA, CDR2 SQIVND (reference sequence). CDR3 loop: CASSRQGAEGGYTF. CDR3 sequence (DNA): TGTGCCAGTAGCAGACAGGGGGCCGAAGGAGGCTACACCTTC.

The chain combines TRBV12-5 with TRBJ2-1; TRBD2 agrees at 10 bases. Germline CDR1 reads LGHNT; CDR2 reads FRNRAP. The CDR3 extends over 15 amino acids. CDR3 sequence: CASTRLAGVYNEQFF. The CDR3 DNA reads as TGTGCCAGCACCCGACTAGCGGGCGTCTACAATGAGCAGTTCTTC. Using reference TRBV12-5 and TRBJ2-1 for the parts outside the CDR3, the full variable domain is DARVTQTPRHKVTEMGQEVTMRCQPILGHNTVFWYRQTMMQGLELLAYFRNRAPLDDSGMPKDRFSAEMPDATLATLKIQPSEPRDSAVYFCASTRLAGVYNEQFFGPGTRLTVL.

The CDR3 here is CAISESGLAKNIQYF. In DNA form, the CDR3 reads TGTGCCATCAGTGAGTCGGGCTTAGCCAAAAACATTCAGTACTTC. The chain is built from TRBV10-3 and TRBJ2-4; D is ambiguous. Trimming took 0 bases from V and 0 from J, leaving 6 bases between them. The CDR3 length is 15 residues. The germline gives CDR1 ENHRY, CDR2 SYGVKD.

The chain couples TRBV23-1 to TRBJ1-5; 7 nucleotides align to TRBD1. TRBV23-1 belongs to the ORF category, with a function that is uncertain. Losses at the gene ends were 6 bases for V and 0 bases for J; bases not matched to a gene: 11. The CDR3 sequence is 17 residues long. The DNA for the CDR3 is TGCGCCAGCAGCCAAGGGCAGGGGGGCGTTAGCAATCAGCCCCAGCATTTT. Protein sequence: CASSQGQGGVSNQPQHF.

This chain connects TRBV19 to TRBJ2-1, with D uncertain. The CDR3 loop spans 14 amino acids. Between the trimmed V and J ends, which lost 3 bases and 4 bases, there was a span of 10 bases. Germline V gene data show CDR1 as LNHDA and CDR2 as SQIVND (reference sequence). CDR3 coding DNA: TGTGCCAGTAGTATCGTACTACCTTACAATGAGCAGTTCTTC. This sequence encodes CASSIVLPYNEQFF.

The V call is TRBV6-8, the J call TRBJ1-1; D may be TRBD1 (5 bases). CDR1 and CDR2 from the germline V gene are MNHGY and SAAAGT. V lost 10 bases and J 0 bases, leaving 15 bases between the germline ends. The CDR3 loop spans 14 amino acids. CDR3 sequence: CAIRPTAMNTEAFF. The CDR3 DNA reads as TGTGCCATCAGGCCGACAGCAATGAACACTGAAGCTTTCTTT.

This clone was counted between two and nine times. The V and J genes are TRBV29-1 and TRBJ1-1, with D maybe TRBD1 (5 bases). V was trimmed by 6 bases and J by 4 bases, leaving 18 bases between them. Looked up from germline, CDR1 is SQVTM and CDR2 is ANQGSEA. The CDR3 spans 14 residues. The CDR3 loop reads CSVSPGRGSTEAFF. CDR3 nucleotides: TGCAGCGTCTCCCCGGGGCGAGGAAGCACTGAAGCTTTCTTT. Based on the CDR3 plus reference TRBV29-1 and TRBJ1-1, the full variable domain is SAVISQKPSRDICQRGTSLTIQCQVDSQVTMMFWYRQQPGQSLTLIATANQGSEATYESGFVIDKFPISRPNLTFSTLTVSNMSPEDSSIYLCSVSPGRGSTEAFFGQGTRLTVV.